This entry is about one T cell receptor (beta chain). The data were obtained in a study of technical replicates of blood from four donors. The germline gives CDR1 SGHDN, CDR2 FVKESK. The CDR3 is made up of 17 amino acids. V lost 1 base and J lost 7, with 20 bases in between. The protocol was immunoSEQ multiplex PCR, while the TCRdb copy is restricted to in-frame clones and leaves out a portion. Of 95,000 to 100,000 clones in the sample, 95% to 96% were seen once. The clonotype comes from a human donor in good health. The sequencing sample was made of T cells isolated from PBMCs. V is TRBV14 and J is TRBJ2-1; weak D call: TRBD2 (6 bases). As DNA, the CDR3 is TGTGCCAGCAGCCAAGTCGGTCTGCCCGCTCGGGGGAATGAGCAGTTCTTC. Translating it yields CASSQVGLPARGNEQFF.